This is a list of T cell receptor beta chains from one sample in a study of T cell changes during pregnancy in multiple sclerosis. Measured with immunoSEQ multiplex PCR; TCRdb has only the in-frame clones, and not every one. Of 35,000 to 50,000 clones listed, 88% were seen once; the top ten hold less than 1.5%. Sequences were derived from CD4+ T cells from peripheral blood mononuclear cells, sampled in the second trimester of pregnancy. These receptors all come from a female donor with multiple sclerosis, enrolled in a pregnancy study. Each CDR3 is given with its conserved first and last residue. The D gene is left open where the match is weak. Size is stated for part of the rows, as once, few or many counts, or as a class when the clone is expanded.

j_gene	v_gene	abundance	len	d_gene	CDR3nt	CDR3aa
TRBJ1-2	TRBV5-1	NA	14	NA	TGCGCCAGCAGCTTGTTTTCAGGGGAATTAGGCTACACCTTC	CASSLFSGELGYTF
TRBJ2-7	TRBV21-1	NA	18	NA	TGTGCCAGCCCTCAACCCTCCCCTATGGGCCCCGAGGGCTACGAGCAGTACTTC	CASPQPSPMGPEGYEQYF
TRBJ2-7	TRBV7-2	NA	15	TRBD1	TGTGCCAGCAGCTTAGATTTCGGGACAGGGGGCGAGCAGTACTTC	CASSLDFGTGGEQYF
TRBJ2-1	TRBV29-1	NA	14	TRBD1	TGCAGCGTTGTGGACAGGGGGTTCTACAATGAGCAGTTCTTC	CSVVDRGFYNEQFF
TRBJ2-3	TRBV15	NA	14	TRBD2	TGTGCCACCAGCAGAGATGTGGGGACTAGAGCGCAGTATTTT	CATSRDVGTRAQYF
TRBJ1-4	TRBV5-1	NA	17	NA	TGCGCCAGCAGCTTGTCCAGGGGTGGGGTACCTAATGAAAAACTGTTTTTT	CASSLSRGGVPNEKLFF
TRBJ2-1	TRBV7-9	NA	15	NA	TGTGCCAGCAGCTTAGATGCGGGTCTGGGGAATGAGCAGTTCTTC	CASSLDAGLGNEQFF
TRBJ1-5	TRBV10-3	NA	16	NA	TGTGCCATCAGTGAGTCAGGGGGGGCGTCGTCAAGGCCCCAGCATTTT	CAISESGGASSRPQHF
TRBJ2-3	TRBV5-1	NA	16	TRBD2	TGCGCCAGCAGCGTAGGACTAGCGGCTAGCACAGATACGCAGTATTTT	CASSVGLAASTDTQYF
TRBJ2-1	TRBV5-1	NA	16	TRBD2	TGCGCCAGCAGCGTAAGACTAGCGGGAATGAACAATGAGCAGTTCTTC	CASSVRLAGMNNEQFF
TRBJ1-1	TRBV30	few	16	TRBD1	TGTGCCTGGCTCAAACAGGGGTTGGGCCGCAACACTGAAGCTTTCTTT	CAWLKQGLGRNTEAFF
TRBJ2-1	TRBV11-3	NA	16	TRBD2	TGTGCCAGCAGCCCACGGACTAGCGGCTCCTACAATGAGCAGTTCTTC	CASSPRTSGSYNEQFF
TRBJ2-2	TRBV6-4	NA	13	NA	TGTGCCAGCAGCGAACATAACACCGGGGAGCTGTTTTTT	CASSEHNTGELFF